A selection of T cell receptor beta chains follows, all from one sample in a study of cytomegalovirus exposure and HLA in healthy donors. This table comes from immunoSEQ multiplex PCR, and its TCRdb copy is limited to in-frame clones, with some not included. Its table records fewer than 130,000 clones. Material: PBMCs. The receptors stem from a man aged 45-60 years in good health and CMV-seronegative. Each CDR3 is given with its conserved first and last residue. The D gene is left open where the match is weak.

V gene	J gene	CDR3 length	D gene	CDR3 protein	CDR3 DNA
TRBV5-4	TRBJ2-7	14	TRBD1	CASSSPGQGNEQYF	TGTGCCAGCAGCTCTCCGGGACAGGGAAACGAGCAGTACTTC
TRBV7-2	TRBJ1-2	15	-	CASSPQTRRALGYTF	TGTGCCAGCAGCCCCCAGACACGGCGGGCGTTAGGCTACACCTTC
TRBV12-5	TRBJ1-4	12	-	CASGEGWEKLFF	TGTGCTAGTGGAGAGGGATGGGAAAAACTGTTTTTT
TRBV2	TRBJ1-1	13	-	CATERDRNTEAFF	TGTGCCACCGAACGAGACAGGAACACTGAAGCTTTCTTT
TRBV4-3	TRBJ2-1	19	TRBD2	CASSQDLRRGAPSYNEQFF	TGCGCCAGCAGCCAAGATCTGAGGCGGGGGGCGCCATCCTACAATGAGCAGTTCTTC
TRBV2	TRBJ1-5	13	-	CASSEQGKQPQHF	TGTGCCAGCAGTGAACAGGGGAAACAGCCCCAGCATTTT
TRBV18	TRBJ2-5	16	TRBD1	CASSQNGQGARETQYF	TGTGCCAGCTCCCAGAATGGACAGGGGGCGCGGGAGACCCAGTACTTC
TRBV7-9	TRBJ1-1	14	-	CASSRDMGLSEAFF	TGTGCCAGCAGCCGGGACATGGGATTGTCTGAAGCTTTCTTT
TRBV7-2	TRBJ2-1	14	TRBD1	CASSRGQGVYEQFF	TGTGCCAGCAGCCGGGGACAGGGGGTCTACGAGCAGTTCTTC
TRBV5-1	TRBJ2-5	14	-	CASSSIAEGETQYF	TGCGCCAGCAGCTCGATAGCGGAGGGAGAGACCCAGTACTTC
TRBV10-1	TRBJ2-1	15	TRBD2	CASSVKRGARDEQFF	TGCGCCAGCAGTGTTAAGCGGGGGGCTAGGGATGAGCAGTTCTTC
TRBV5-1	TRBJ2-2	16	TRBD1	CASSLFRTGATGELFF	TGCGCCAGCAGCTTGTTCAGGACAGGGGCCACCGGGGAGCTGTTTTTT
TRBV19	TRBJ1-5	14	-	CASSISTHYQPQHF	TGTGCCAGTAGTATCTCGACACATTATCAGCCCCAGCATTTT
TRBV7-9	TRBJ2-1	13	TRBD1	CASRKGQGNEQFF	TGTGCCAGCAGAAAAGGACAGGGCAATGAGCAGTTCTTC
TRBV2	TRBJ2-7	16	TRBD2	CASNPGLAGGPGEQYF	TGTGCCAGCAACCCCGGACTAGCGGGAGGGCCTGGTGAGCAGTACTTC
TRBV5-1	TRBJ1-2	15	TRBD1	CASSSRQGAGYGYTF	TGCGCCAGCAGCTCGAGACAGGGGGCCGGCTATGGCTACACCTTC
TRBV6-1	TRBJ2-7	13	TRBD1	CASRTGGLFEQYF	TGTGCCAGTAGGACAGGGGGGTTATTCGAGCAGTACTTC
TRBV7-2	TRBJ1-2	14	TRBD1	CASSPVQGVSGYTF	TGTGCCAGCAGCCCCGTACAGGGGGTCAGCGGCTACACCTTC
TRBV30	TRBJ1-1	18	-	CAWSQYAVPPRSQGEAFF	TGTGCCTGGAGTCAATACGCTGTACCCCCCCGATCGCAGGGTGAAGCTTTCTTT
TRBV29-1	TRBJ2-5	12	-	CSVDLGAETQYF	TGCAGCGTTGATCTAGGGGCCGAGACCCAGTACTTC
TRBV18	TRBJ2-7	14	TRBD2	CASSPKRGDYEQYF	TGTGCCAGCTCACCAAAACGGGGGGACTACGAGCAGTACTTC
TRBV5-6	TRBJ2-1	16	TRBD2	CASSPGLAGWGNEQFF	TGTGCCAGCAGCCCCGGCCTAGCGGGTTGGGGGAATGAGCAGTTCTTC
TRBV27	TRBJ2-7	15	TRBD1	CASSFLGTGVGEQYF	TGTGCCAGCAGTTTCCTTGGGACAGGGGTGGGGGAGCAGTACTTC
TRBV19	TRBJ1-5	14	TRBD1	CASKNRGLVQPQHF	TGTGCCAGTAAAAACAGGGGCCTCGTTCAGCCCCAGCATTTT
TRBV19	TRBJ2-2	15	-	CASSLERPARGELFF	TGTGCCAGTAGTTTAGAGAGGCCAGCGCGCGGGGAGCTGTTTTTT
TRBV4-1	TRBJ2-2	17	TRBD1	CASSHARDSANTGELFF	TGCGCCAGCAGCCACGCGAGGGACAGCGCGAACACCGGGGAGCTGTTTTTT
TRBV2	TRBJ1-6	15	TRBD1	CASTVLGTGISPLHF	TGTGCCAGCACGGTCCTCGGGACAGGGATCTCACCCCTCCACTTT
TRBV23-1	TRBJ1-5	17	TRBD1	CASSRDRGSRSNQPQHF	TGCGCCAGCAGCCGGGACAGGGGGTCTAGAAGCAATCAGCCCCAGCATTTT
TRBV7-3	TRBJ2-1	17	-	CASSSRGGGGSYNEQFF	TGTGCCAGCAGCTCCCGCGGAGGGGGGGGCTCCTACAATGAGCAGTTCTTC
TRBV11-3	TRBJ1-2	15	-	CASSDWSTAPYGYTF	TGTGCCAGCAGCGACTGGAGTACGGCTCCCTATGGCTACACCTTC